This T cell receptor beta chain was profiled in a study of cytomegalovirus exposure and HLA in healthy donors. Study results and limitations: According to a later analysis, TCR clusters from the first cohort tended to co-occur in the roughly 130 validation repertoires.

The CDR3 consists of 12 residues. The germline gives CDR1 WSHSY, CDR2 SAAADI. Trimming stripped 5 bases from V and 7 bases from J, with 11 bases between. Remarks on this clone: The antigen is unknown.

Generated by immunoSEQ multiplex PCR, the TCRdb table keeps only in-frame clones and is missing some. The table includes roughly 170,000 clones, about 86% detected once. Sequencing was carried out using PBMCs. The genes are TRBV10-2 and TRBJ1-2; D is possibly TRBD1 (5 bases). This clonotype was obtained from a woman between 18 and 29 years old in good health and CMV-seropositive. This CDR3 reads CASSTIGGGYTF. Here the CDR3 DNA reads TGCGCCAGCAGTACAATCGGGGGTGGCTACACCTTC.